This T cell receptor beta chain derives from a study of blood T cell repertoires in COVID-19. Study-wide context: COVID-19 samples collected from the United States, Italy and Spain covered acute and convalescent phases. Sources were T cells, B-cell-depleted T cells, or PBMCs; the material itself was cDNA or gDNA.

Participant age was about 18 to 89 years, and participants resided in approximately 25 US areas. Researchers sorted participants into cohorts using their self-reported clinical history. TCRdb's table, derived via immunoSEQ multiplex PCR, lists solely in-frame clones and lacks some. The sample carries more than 400,000 clones, 87% recorded once. V shed 11 bases, J shed 5 bases, and the junction held 12 bases outside the gene matches. Germline V gene lookup returns CDR1 ENHRY and CDR2 SYGVKD. The CDR3 runs 14 residues. This clone has a single count. Sequencing was done on a sample of PBMCs or T cells enriched from blood (not recorded which). The chain couples TRBV10-3 to TRBJ2-3; 8 bases line up with TRBD2. This clonotype was obtained from a woman between 18 and 30 years old who had recovered from COVID-19. The DNA of the CDR3 is TGTGCCGCTCGAGGGGCGGGGGGCCTAGATACGCAGTATTTT. It yields the protein CAARGAGGLDTQYF.